This TCR beta chain stems from a study of T cell changes during pregnancy in multiple sclerosis. Using immunoSEQ multiplex PCR, the repertoire was profiled, and TCRdb retains in-frame clones only, with some absent. The data show about 32,000 clones, nearly 90% seen once. The V gene's germline CDR1 is WSHSY and CDR2 SAAADI. This CDR3 region has 10 residues. V was cut by 7 bases and J by 5 bases, with 5 bases left in between. The gene calls are TRBV10-2 and TRBJ2-5; D unresolved. This material consisted of CD8+ T cells from peripheral blood mononuclear cells, taken in the third trimester of pregnancy. The sequence was collected from a female donor with multiple sclerosis, enrolled in a pregnancy study. The CDR3 here is CASKEETQYF. In DNA form, the CDR3 reads TGCGCCAGCAAGGAGGAGACCCAGTACTTC.